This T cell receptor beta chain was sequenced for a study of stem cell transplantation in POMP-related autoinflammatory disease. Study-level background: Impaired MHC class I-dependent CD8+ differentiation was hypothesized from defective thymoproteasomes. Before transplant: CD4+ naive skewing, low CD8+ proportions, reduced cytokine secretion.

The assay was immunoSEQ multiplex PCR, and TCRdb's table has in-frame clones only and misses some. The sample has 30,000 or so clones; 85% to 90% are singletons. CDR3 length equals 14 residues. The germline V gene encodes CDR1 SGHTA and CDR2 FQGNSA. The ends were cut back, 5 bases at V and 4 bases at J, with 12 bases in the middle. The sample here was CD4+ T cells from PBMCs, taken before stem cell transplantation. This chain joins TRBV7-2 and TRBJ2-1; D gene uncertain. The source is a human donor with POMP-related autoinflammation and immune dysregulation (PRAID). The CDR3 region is CASSHSTGYNEQFF. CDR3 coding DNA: TGTGCCAGCAGCCATTCGACTGGATACAATGAGCAGTTCTTC.